This passage covers 3 T cell receptor beta chains from one sample sequenced in a study of T cell responses to AZD1222 COVID-19 vaccine. TCRdb's copy holds only in-frame clones and misses some; the assay was immunoSEQ multiplex PCR. The sample carries 150,000 to 200,000 clones, 90% to 95% recorded once. This specimen consisted of peripheral blood, obtained on day 0 of AZD1222 vaccination. These receptors were obtained from an adult in good health.

The rearrangement joins TRBV5-1 to TRBJ2-7; 7 nucleotides agree with TRBD1. J gave up 5 bases and V 0 bases, and 5 bases lay outside the gene matches. The CDR3 totals 14 residues. The germline gives CDR1 SGHRS, CDR2 YFSETQ. In DNA form, the CDR3 reads TGCGCCAGCAGCTTGGGAGGACAGGCGAACGAGCAGTACTTC. This encodes CASSLGGQANEQYF.

The genes are TRBV2 and TRBJ2-2, with a weak D call TRBD1 (6 bases). Germline lookup yields CDR1 SNHLY and CDR2 FYNNEI. The CDR3 consists of 15 residues. Trimming took off 7 bases at V and 1 base at J, with 13 bases between the two ends. CDR3 sequence (DNA): TGTGCCAGCAAAAGGGGGATAGGGAACACCGGGGAGCTGTTTTTT. The encoded protein is CASKRGIGNTGELFF.

This chain links TRBV2 with TRBJ1-4; the D gene is possibly TRBD1 (5 bases). The germline V gene encodes CDR1 SNHLY and CDR2 FYNNEI. This CDR3 has 13 residues. V lost 8 bases and J 11 bases, leaving 18 bases between the germline ends. CDR3 region: CASAGGGRVKLFF. CDR3 DNA: TGTGCCAGCGCGGGAGGTGGCAGGGTCAAACTGTTTTTT.